The present entry profiles one TCR beta chain with its context. Its specificity is not known. These data belong to a study of PD-L1 blockade in urothelial cancer. Specified time point: peripheral blood 6 weeks after treatment start. Measured with immunoSEQ multiplex PCR; TCRdb has only the in-frame clones, and not every one. The repertoire includes around 110,000 clones, approximately 90% of them detected once, and around 4% sits in the top ten. Germline CDR1 and CDR2: MDHEN and SYDVKM. CDR3 length: 19 residues. With 7 bases clipped from V and 6 bases from J, the junction kept 21 bases outside the gene matches. Study results and limitations: Pretreatment clonality of the blood TCR repertoire below the median was predictive of superior survival.

The sequence came from a man aged 55 to 70 with urothelial cancer. The sample was PBMCs, taken around atezolizumab (anti-PD-L1) treatment. The chain combines TRBV28 with TRBJ2-1; 10 positions agree with TRBD2. DNA for the CDR3: TGTGCCAGCATCGGGGGGTGGTTTAGGACTAGCGGTCCCAGCAATGAGCAGTTCTTC. Translated: CASIGGWFRTSGPSNEQFF.